Detailed here is one T cell receptor (beta chain). The CDR3 has 15 amino acids. Trimming cost V 2 bases and J 0 bases; bases outside gene matches: 4. The germline V gene has CDR1 GTSNPN and CDR2 SVGIG (reference sequence). This specimen comes from a study of control samples from healthy donors and cancer patients. Data came from immunoSEQ multiplex PCR; TCRdb stores just in-frame clones and leaves some out. The sample consists of fewer than 95,000 clones, around 85% of them appearing once. The chain recombines TRBV30 with TRBJ2-3; 8 bases match TRBD2. This clonotype originated in a woman in her thirties or forties in good health. Input material: blood. CDR3 region: CAWSRSGGSTDTQYF. DNA for the CDR3: TGTGCCTGGAGTAGGAGCGGGGGTAGCACAGATACGCAGTATTTT. Looking up the rest from reference TRBV30 and TRBJ2-3 gives the full variable domain: SQTIHQWPATLVQPVGSPLSLECTVEGTSNPNLYWYRQAAGRGLQLLFYSVGIGQISSEVPQNLSASRPQDRQFILSSKKLLLSDSGFYLCAWSRSGGSTDTQYFGPGTRLTVL.